This TCR beta chain appears in the sequencing data of a study of HIV-infected patients and healthy controls (dated 2014 in TCRdb). About the full investigation: CD4 counts were modestly but significantly increased in about 85% of the 16 patients after three months of therapy, but they remained below normal ranges. CD8 counts showed no consistent shift during early therapy, whereas the CD4:CD8 ratio rose slightly. Viral load became undetectable in about 65% of the 16 patients by the second bleed and in all patients after a further year of therapy. Overall T-cell lymphocytopenia was not observed in the patients, and no significant difference from controls was found in total CDR3 counts per chain. The question the study tested was whether immune perturbation and reconstitution could be captured by deep TCR repertoire sequencing of small blood samples from HIV patients.

This clonotype has a count of ten or more. The antigen it binds to is not known. Nothing much larger sits one base from this clone, and base qualities are not available. Paper-wide results and their limitations: In the samples, alpha-beta chain pairing was left undetermined. The use of whole blood limited sequencing depth and precluded separation of the dynamics of distinct T-cell subpopulations. More CDR3s were shared between individuals among healthy controls than among HIV+ patients, as measured by Jaccard index and by the count of highly shared sequences. In HIV-infected patients, the apparent post-therapy recovery of the Gini index was not replicated in size-matched repertoire data. The observed differences in diversity were not explained by the slight differences in age and sex profiles between the study cohorts. Donor HLA types were not determined in the study. Healthy control repertoires showed roughly threefold more distinct CDR3s and higher Shannon diversity than untreated HIV+ repertoires. Only sixteen HIV-infected individuals were processed, which the authors considered a major limit on how widely the findings apply. Significantly higher mean Gini indices were seen in HIV-infected repertoires than in controls, possibly reflecting oligoclonality. Rare events from HIV-infected data received too much weight under size-matching, and comparisons were complicated by unequal numbers of distinct sequences between patients and controls. During therapy, HIV-associated CDR3s significantly decreased in frequency, while CMV-associated CDR3s did not change significantly, though most became more frequent. Mean usage differed significantly between HIV-infected patients and controls for eight alpha and eight beta V genes. MAIT cell alpha-chain CDR3s were found at high frequency in healthy controls but were severely depleted in HIV+ repertoires.

SuperScript III was used to reverse transcribe 500 ng RNA with primers targeting the alpha and beta constant regions. Separate alpha and beta chain libraries were generated by chain-specific third strand synthesis with multiplexing indices. In the protocol, all rearrangements within a chain were amplified with a single primer pair so that primer bias was avoided, and molecular barcodes were added to each cDNA molecule. Purified cDNA was ligated with T4 RNA Ligase 1 onto a 5' RACE adapter bearing a random hexamer and the SP2 sequencing primer site. Second strand synthesis was performed with Phusion polymerase and primed from the SP2 site, and slow temperature ramps were applied to favor optimal annealing. The 12-nucleotide barcode on each molecule comprised two random hexamer sequences, both introduced before amplification and concatenated. A brief initial PCR introduced P5 and P7 adapter elements together with a second index, and a roughly 23-cycle amplification PCR using P5s and P7 primers was subsequently performed. A total of about 27 PCR cycles were applied to the libraries, which were quantified on a Qubit, sized on a Bioanalyzer, and diluted to about 3.7 nM. The normalized libraries were sequenced on an Illumina MiSeq using 2 x 250 paired-end kits. MinElute columns were the means by which the reverse transcription reactions were cleaned up, and the reactions were eluted into around 9.9 ul Tris-Cl. A 1:1 ratio of AMPure XP beads was used to clean the adapter ligations after they had run for around 25 hours at 16 degrees C. Per the source publication's procedure: Demultiplexed FASTQ files were processed with a modified Decombinator by which V, J, insert and barcode information was output. Sequences sharing a barcode but differing from the dominant sequence were discarded as errors, and barcodes clustered at Levenshtein distance 3 were counted to estimate original cDNA molecules. Downstream analyses used R packages ineq, vegan, igraph and RCytoscape, with IMGT nomenclature and CDR3 definitions. V gene usage was computed over distinct sequences, each TCR counted once to avoid skew from clonal expansion. Whenever two unique CDR3 amino acid sequences within a donor differed by a single Levenshtein edit, similarity networks linked them. Published HIV-specific CDR3s (fewer than 100 alpha, 600 to 900 beta) and CMV-specific CDR3s (roughly 14 alpha, a few hundred beta) were assembled and queried against the repertoires. Random subsampling to size-matched repertoires showed patients' decreased diversity was not caused by their lower sequence numbers. The public reads were reprocessed in TCRdb via fastp at Q25 and MiXCR, keeping in-frame beta chains. Identical CDR3 protein sequences are pooled into one entry, listed with their most common genes and DNA. These V and J calls rely on TCRdb rather than the paper's analysis. This sample gives 7,500 to 8,000 distinct CDR3 sequences in total; about 5.9% of them show up just once. The ten top clones hold 20% to 25% of the sample.

Whole blood was used without cell fractionation, so all unsorted peripheral T cells were reflected in the repertoire. An approximately 2.6 ml sample of peripheral blood was drawn into Tempus tubes for RNA extraction. The study enrolled HIV-infected adults who had not yet received antiretroviral therapy and were about to begin treatment, and it processed the first sixteen eligible patients. Enrollment excluded patients who had febrile or AIDS-related illness, tumors, hepatitis B or C coinfection, immunomodulatory therapy, recent vaccination or treatment interruptions. The TURBO-DNase kit was used to remove leftover genomic DNA, and GLOBINclear was used to deplete globin mRNA. The study collected pretreatment blood from HIV-infected patients just before antiretroviral therapy was started. The receptor's source is an adult with HIV infection. The sample consisted of blood, taken before antiretroviral therapy.

The CDR3 sequence is CASSLGGWGDEQYV. The bases read TGCGCCAGCAGCTTGGGCGGATGGGGCGACGAGCAGTACGTC. The receptor chain draws on TRBV5-1 and TRBJ2-7; possibly the D gene is TRBD1, per 5 matching bases. For CDR1 and CDR2, the germline V gene lists SGHRS and YFSETQ. From its cysteine to its valine, the CDR3 spans 14 amino acids. Solely the CDR3 DNA is kept, with 42 bases framed from the first base. The V and J ends are trimmed by 0 bases and 5 bases, leaving 12 bases between them.